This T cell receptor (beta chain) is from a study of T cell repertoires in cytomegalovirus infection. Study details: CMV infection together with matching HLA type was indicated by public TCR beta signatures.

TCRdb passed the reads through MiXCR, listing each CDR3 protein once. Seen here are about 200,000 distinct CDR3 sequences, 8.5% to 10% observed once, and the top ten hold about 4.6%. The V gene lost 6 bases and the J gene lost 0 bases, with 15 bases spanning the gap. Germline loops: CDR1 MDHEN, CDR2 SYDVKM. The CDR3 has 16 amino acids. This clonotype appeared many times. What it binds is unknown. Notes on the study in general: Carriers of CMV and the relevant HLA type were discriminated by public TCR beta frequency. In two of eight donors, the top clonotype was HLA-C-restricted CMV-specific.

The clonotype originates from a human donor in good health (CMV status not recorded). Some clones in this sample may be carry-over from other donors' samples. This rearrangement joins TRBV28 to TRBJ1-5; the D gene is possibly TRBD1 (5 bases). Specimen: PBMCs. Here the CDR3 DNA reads TGTGCCAGCAGGCCTCGGGACCGATTTAGCAATCAGCCCCAGCATTTT. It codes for CASRPRDRFSNQPQHF.